These 21 T cell receptor beta chains were sequenced from one sample in a study of control samples from healthy donors and cancer patients. Libraries were prepared by immunoSEQ multiplex PCR; TCRdb keeps only in-frame clonotypes and omits some of them. The repertoire holds about 170,000 clones, around 92% seen once, with 2% to 2.5% in the top ten. The sample consisted of blood. Receptor source: a woman in her 40s in good health.

The V and J genes are TRBV27 and TRBJ2-1; 13 nucleotides line up with TRBD2. V was clipped by 2 bases and J by 7 bases; unmatched bases: 8. From germline, CDR1 is MNHEY and CDR2 SMNVEV (reference sequence). The CDR3 consists of 17 residues. In DNA, the CDR3 is TGTGCCAGCAGTTTACTACTAGCGGGGGGGCCGGGGAATGAGCAGTTCTTC. Translating it yields CASSLLLAGGPGNEQFF.

The chain combines TRBV11-1 with TRBJ2-7, with no clear D. Looked up from germline, CDR1 is SGHAT and CDR2 is FQDESV (reference sequence). Trimming shortened V by 3 bases and J by 3 bases, and 9 bases separated the two germline ends. The CDR3 spans 13 residues. DNA for the CDR3: TGTGCCAGCAGCTTTGGAAATTACTACGAGCAGTACTTC. Its protein product is CASSFGNYYEQYF.

This rearrangement joins TRBV3-1 (or the pseudogene TRBV3-2) to TRBJ1-5, with D unclear. The length of the CDR3 is 14 residues. V lost 1 base and J lost 7, with 11 bases in between. The germline CDR1 and CDR2 sequences are LGHDT and YNNKEL (reference sequence). CDR3 bases: TGTGCCAGCAGCCAAGCGGGGAGCGGGCAGCCCCAGCATTTT. Translated: CASSQAGSGQPQHF.

This clone was counted once. V gene TRBV27 combines with J gene TRBJ2-5; 8 bases line up with TRBD2. The CDR3 contains 16 residues. CDR1 and CDR2 (germline): MNHEY, SMNVEV (reference sequence). V lost 1 base and J lost 4; bases outside the gene matches: 8. CDR3 DNA: TGTGCCAGCAGTTTATTTTTTGCCGCGGGAGGAGAGACCCAGTACTTC. The encoded protein is CASSLFFAAGGETQYF.

The DNA for the CDR3 is TGTGCCAGCAGCTGGAGCTCAACCGGGGCCAACGTCCTGACTTTC. This gives the protein CASSWSSTGANVLTF. This chain uses TRBV7-9 with TRBJ2-6, with D uncertain. Trimming stripped 4 bases from V and 4 bases from J, with 11 bases between. The CDR3 contains 15 residues. CDR1 and CDR2 from the germline V gene are SEHNR and FQNEAQ (reference sequence).

The chain uses TRBV27 and TRBJ2-3; D is undetermined. CDR1 is MNHEY and CDR2 is SMNVEV in the germline V gene (reference sequence). CDR3 length: 12 amino acids. Trimming stripped 6 bases from V and 6 bases from J, with 10 bases between. Written as DNA, the CDR3 is TGTGCCAGCAGGGTCCGGTGGGATACGCAGTATTTT. This sequence encodes CASRVRWDTQYF.

The chain joins TRBV7-9 to TRBJ1-1; possible D gene TRBD1, 5 bases. Germline V gives CDR1 SEHNR, CDR2 FQNEAQ (reference sequence). The CDR3 totals 14 residues. With 7 bases removed from V and 0 bases from J, the gap between germline ends came to 12 bases. The CDR3 reads CASILGAMNTEAFF. In nucleotides, the CDR3 is TGTGCCAGCATCCTAGGGGCGATGAACACTGAAGCTTTCTTT.

This chain connects TRBV2 to TRBJ2-3; TRBD2 aligns across 9 bases. CDR3 size: 15 residues. Germline V gene sequence: CDR1 SNHLY, CDR2 FYNNEI. Germline trimming cut 4 bases from V and 1 base from J; bases unmatched to any gene: 3. The CDR3 region has the DNA TGTGCCAGCAGTGTCCAGCGGGGGGGCACAGATACGCAGTATTTT. This encodes CASSVQRGGTDTQYF.

The chain employs TRBV7-8 and TRBJ2-1, with D maybe TRBD1 (6 bases). Germline loops: CDR1 SGHVS, CDR2 FQNEAQ. The CDR3 loop spans 15 amino acids. V was clipped by 4 bases and J by 2 bases, with 12 bases between them. The CDR3: CASSSQQGTYNEQFF. The CDR3 DNA reads TGTGCCAGCAGCTCTCAACAGGGTACCTACAATGAGCAGTTCTTC.

This chain joins TRBV7-9 and TRBJ1-1, with D possibly TRBD1 on 6 matching bases. Trimming took 3 bases from V and 6 from J, leaving 11 bases between them. From germline, CDR1 is SEHNR and CDR2 FQNEAQ (reference sequence). This CDR3 has 13 amino acids. CDR3 DNA: TGTGCCAGCAGCTTGGAGGGGGGCGCTGAAGCTTTCTTT. Protein sequence: CASSLEGGAEAFF.

The chain combines TRBV5-1 with TRBJ1-3, with D hard to call. The CDR3 totals 15 residues. Germline assignment: CDR1 SGHRS and CDR2 YFSETQ. Trimming took 4 bases from V and 0 from J, leaving 11 bases between them. The CDR3, as DNA: TGCGCCAGCAGCCCGGACGCCTACTCTGGAAACACCATATATTTT. Residues: CASSPDAYSGNTIYF.

The chain employs TRBV2 and TRBJ2-2; D unclear. V was shortened by 5 bases and J by 0 bases, with 7 bases between the two germline ends. The germline gives CDR1 SNHLY, CDR2 FYNNEI. CDR3 length: 14 amino acids. The DNA of the CDR3 is TGTGCCAGCAGTACCCTGGCGAACACCGGGGAGCTGTTTTTT. This translates into CASSTLANTGELFF.

The gene calls are TRBV6-6 and TRBJ1-1; a possible D gene is TRBD1 (6 bases). V gave up 2 bases and J gave up 10 bases, with 14 bases separating them. This CDR3 spans 13 amino acids. Germline V gene sequence: CDR1 MNHNY, CDR2 SVGAGI (reference sequence). CDR3 nucleotides: TGTGCCAGCAGTTACCTTACAGGGACGAGAGCTTTCTTT. It specifies CASSYLTGTRAFF.

This chain uses TRBV7-6 with TRBJ2-1; TRBD2 matches 9 bases. Germline-derived CDR1 and CDR2 are SGHVS and FNYEAQ. The V segment lost 7 bases and the J segment 0 bases; nucleotides outside the gene matches: 4. There are 15 residues in the CDR3. CDR3 nucleotide sequence: TGTGCCAGCAACGCGGGGGGGGGCTCCTACAATGAGCAGTTCTTC. Amino acid sequence: CASNAGGGSYNEQFF.

This clone has a handful of counts. This chain connects TRBV2 to TRBJ2-7, with a weak D call TRBD1 (6 bases). Germline V gives CDR1 SNHLY, CDR2 FYNNEI. V lost 4 bases to trimming and J lost 0 bases, with 7 bases between them. The CDR3 covers 13 residues. Written as DNA, the CDR3 is TGTGCCAGCAGTGGGGACAACTCCTACGAGCAGTACTTC. Its protein is CASSGDNSYEQYF.

The gene calls are TRBV11-2 and TRBJ2-5; D not certain. V was clipped by 3 bases and J by 3 bases, with 5 bases between them. The V gene's germline CDR1 is SGHAT and CDR2 FQNNGV. The CDR3 has 12 amino acids. The CDR3 DNA reads as TGTGCCAGCAGCTTTTGGGAAGAGACCCAGTACTTC. Amino acid sequence: CASSFWEETQYF.

CDR3 DNA: TGCGCCAGCAGCTTAGGGACAGCCTCTTATGGCTACACCTTC. The encoded protein is CASSLGTASYGYTF. The V gene is TRBV5-1, the J gene TRBJ1-2, with 7 bases aligning to TRBD1. The junction had 6 bases not matched to a gene; V was cut back by 2 bases and J by 5 bases. There are 14 residues in the CDR3. Germline V gives CDR1 SGHRS, CDR2 YFSETQ.

The chain uses TRBV6-5 and TRBJ1-1; D uncertain. CDR1 and CDR2 (germline): MNHEY, SVGAGI. The CDR3 sequence is 13 residues long. Between the trimmed V and J ends, which lost 2 bases and 3 bases, there was a span of 7 bases. The DNA for the CDR3 is TGTGCCAGCAGTTACAAGGGCTACACTGAAGCTTTCTTT. This sequence encodes CASSYKGYTEAFF.

This clone was found once. This chain uses TRBV27 with TRBJ1-4; D uncertain. The V gene's germline CDR1 is MNHEY and CDR2 SMNVEV (reference sequence). The CDR3 has 14 amino acids. The V end lost 3 bases, the J end lost 5 bases, and 10 bases lay between the germline ends. The CDR3 nucleotides are TGTGCCAGCAGTTTCGGGCAGAGAAATGAAAAACTGTTTTTT. Protein product: CASSFGQRNEKLFF.

The rearrangement links TRBV10-1 to TRBJ1-2; no clear D gene. V was clipped by 0 bases and J by 7 bases, with 15 bases between them. Germline loops: CDR1 WNHNN, CDR2 SYGVQD (reference sequence). The CDR3 has 15 residues. In nucleotides, the CDR3 is TGCGCCAGCAGTGAGTCGATGGCCGGGTCAGCTGGCTACACCTTC. The encoded protein is CASSESMAGSAGYTF.

This chain links TRBV6-5 with TRBJ1-2; the D is unclear. This CDR3 region has 12 residues. Trimming removed 6 bases at V and 0 bases at J, with 5 bases between. The germline gives CDR1 MNHEY, CDR2 SVGAGI. The CDR3 protein is CASRRANYGYTF. The CDR3 bases are TGTGCCAGCAGGAGAGCTAACTATGGCTACACCTTC.